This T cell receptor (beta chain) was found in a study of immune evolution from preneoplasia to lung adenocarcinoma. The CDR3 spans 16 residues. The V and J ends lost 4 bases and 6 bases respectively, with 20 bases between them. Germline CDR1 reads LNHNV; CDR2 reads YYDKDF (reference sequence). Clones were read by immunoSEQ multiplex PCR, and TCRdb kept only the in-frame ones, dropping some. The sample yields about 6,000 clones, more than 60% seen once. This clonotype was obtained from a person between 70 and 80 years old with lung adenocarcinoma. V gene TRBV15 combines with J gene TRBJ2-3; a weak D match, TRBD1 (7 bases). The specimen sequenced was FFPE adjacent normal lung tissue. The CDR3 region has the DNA TGTGCCACCAGCACTCCTGACAGGGTTGGAGGGGATACGCAGTATTTT. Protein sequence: CATSTPDRVGGDTQYF.